This record concerns one T cell receptor beta chain sequence. V was clipped by 1 base and J by 4 bases, with 5 bases between them. The CDR3 has 13 amino acids. Germline values: CDR1 LNHDA, CDR2 SQIVND (reference sequence). The table came from immunoSEQ multiplex PCR; TCRdb's copy has only in-frame clones and leaves some out. The sample lists approximately 100,000 clones, 86% occurring once. This entry is derived from a study of radiation and T cells in renal cell carcinoma. Study summary: Nephrectomy followed 15 Gy stereotactic body radiation by 4 weeks.

As for time point: baseline pretreatment blood. The treatment here: 15 Gy SBRT to primary tumor, nephrectomy 4 weeks later. Serial blood draws occurred at baseline and 2 and 4 weeks post-SBRT. The tumor was a clear cell renal cell carcinoma. The genes are TRBV19 and TRBJ2-1; D ambiguous. This TCR was sampled from a man aged 45-60 years with renal cell carcinoma. The specimen was blood, collected from a patient whose treatment included radiotherapy and nephrectomy. The CDR3 loop reads CASSIVGYNEQFF. CDR3 DNA sequence: TGTGCCAGTAGTATAGTGGGATACAATGAGCAGTTCTTC.